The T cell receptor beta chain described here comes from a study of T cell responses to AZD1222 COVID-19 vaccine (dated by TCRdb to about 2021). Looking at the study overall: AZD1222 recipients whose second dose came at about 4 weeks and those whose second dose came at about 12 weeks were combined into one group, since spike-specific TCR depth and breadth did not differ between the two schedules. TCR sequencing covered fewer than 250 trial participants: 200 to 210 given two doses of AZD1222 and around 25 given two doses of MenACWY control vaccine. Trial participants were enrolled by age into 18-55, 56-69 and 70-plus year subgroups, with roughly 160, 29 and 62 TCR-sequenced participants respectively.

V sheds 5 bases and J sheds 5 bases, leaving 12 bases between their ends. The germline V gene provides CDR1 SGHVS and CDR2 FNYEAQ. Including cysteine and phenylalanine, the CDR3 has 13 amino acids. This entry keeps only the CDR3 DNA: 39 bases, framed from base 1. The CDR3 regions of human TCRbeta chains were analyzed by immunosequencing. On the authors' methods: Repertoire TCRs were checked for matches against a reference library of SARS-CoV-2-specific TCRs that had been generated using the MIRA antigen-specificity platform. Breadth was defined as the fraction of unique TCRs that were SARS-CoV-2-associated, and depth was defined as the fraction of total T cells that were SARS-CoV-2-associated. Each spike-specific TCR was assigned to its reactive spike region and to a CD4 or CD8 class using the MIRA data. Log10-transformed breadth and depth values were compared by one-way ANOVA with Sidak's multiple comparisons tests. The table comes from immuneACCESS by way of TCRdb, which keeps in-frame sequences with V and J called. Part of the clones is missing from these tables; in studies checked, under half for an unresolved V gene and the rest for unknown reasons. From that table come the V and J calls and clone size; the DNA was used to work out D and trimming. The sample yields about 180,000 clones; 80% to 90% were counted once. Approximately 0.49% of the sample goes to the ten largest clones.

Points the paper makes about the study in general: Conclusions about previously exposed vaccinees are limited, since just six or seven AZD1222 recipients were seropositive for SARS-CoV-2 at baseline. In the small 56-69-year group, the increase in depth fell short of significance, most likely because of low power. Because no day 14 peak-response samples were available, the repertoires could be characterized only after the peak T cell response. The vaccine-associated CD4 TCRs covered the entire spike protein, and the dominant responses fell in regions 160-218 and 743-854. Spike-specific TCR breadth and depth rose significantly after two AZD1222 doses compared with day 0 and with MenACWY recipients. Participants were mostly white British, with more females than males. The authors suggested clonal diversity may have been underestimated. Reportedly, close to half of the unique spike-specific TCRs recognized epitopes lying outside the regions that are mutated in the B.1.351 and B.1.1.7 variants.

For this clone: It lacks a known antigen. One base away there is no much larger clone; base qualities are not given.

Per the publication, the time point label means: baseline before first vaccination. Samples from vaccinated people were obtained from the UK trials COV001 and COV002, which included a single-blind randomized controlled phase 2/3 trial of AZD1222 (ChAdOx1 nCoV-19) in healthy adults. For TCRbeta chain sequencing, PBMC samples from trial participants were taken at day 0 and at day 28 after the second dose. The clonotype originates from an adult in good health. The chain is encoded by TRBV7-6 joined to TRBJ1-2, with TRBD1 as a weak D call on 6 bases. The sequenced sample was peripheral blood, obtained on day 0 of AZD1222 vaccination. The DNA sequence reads TGTGCCAGCAGCCCTGTGACAGGTTATGGCTACACCTTC. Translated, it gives CASSPVTGYGYTF.